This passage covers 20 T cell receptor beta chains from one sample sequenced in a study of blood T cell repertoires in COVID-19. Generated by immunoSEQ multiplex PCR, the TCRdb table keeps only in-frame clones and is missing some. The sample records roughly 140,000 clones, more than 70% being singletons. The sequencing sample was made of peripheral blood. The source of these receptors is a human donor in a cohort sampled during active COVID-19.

DNA for the CDR3: TGTGCCAGTAGTATAGTTGGAGGGAACTATGGCTACACCTTC. Translation gives CASSIVGGNYGYTF. The chain links TRBV19 to TRBJ1-2; D gene ambiguous. The CDR3 has 14 amino acids. Per germline, CDR1 LNHDA and CDR2 SQIVND (reference sequence). Deletions cut 1 base from V and 2 bases from J, with 8 bases between.

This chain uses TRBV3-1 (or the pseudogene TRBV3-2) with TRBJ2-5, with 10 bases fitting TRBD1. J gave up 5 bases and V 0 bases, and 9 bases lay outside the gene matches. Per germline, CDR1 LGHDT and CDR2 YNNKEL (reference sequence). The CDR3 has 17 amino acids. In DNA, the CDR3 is TGTGCCAGCAGCCAAGAGGGGACAGGGGTTCGTTCCGAGACCCAGTACTTC. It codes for CASSQEGTGVRSETQYF.

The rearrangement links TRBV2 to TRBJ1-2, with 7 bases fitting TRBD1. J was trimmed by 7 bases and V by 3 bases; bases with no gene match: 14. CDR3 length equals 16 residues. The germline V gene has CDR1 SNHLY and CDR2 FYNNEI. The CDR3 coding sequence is TGTGCCAGCAGTGAGAACTTCCGCAGGGGGGCGAGTGGCTACACCTTC. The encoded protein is CASSENFRRGASGYTF. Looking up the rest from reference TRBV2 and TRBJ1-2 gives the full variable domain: EPEVTQTPSHQVTQMGQEVILRCVPISNHLYFYWYRQILGQKVEFLVSFYNNEISEKSEIFDDQFSVERPDGSNFTLKIRSTKLEDSAMYFCASSENFRRGASGYTFGSGTRLTVV.

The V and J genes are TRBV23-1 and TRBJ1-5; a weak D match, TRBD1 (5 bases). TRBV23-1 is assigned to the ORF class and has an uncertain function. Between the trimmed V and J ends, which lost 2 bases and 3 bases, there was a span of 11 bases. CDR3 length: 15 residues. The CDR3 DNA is TGCGCCAGCAGTCAAACGGACGGACACAATCAGCCCCAGCATTTT. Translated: CASSQTDGHNQPQHF.

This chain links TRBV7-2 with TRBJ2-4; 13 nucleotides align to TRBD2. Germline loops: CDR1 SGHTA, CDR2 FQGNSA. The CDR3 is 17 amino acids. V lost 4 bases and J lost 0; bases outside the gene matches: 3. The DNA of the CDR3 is TGTGCCAGCAGCTCGGGACTAGCGGGGTTAGCCAAAAACATTCAGTACTTC. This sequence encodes CASSSGLAGLAKNIQYF.

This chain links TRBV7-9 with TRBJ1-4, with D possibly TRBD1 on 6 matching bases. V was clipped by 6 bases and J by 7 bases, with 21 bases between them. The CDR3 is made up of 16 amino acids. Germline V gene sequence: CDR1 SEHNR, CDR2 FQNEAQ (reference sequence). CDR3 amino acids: CASSNEQGRSGEKLFF. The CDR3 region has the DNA TGTGCCAGCAGTAACGAACAGGGAAGGTCGGGTGAAAAACTGTTTTTT.

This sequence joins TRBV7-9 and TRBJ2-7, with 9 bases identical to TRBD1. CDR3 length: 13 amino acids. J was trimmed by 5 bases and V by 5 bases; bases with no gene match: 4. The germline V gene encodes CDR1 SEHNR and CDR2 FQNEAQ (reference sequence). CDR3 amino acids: CASSARDRDEQYF. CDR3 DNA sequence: TGTGCCAGCAGCGCACGGGACAGGGACGAGCAGTACTTC. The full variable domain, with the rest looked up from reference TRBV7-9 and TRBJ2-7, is DTGVSQNPRHKITKRGQNVTFRCDPISEHNRLYWYRQTLGQGPEFLTYFQNEAQLEKSRLLSDRFSAERPKGSFSTLEIQRTEQGDSAMYLCASSARDRDEQYFGPGTRLTVT.

This CDR3 reads CATQGARTGELFF. The CDR3, as DNA: TGTGCCACACAGGGGGCGCGCACCGGGGAGCTGTTTTTT. The chain joins TRBV6-5 to TRBJ2-2, with 9 bases fitting TRBD1. Germline V lookup: CDR1 MNHEY, CDR2 SVGAGI. The V segment lost 10 bases and the J segment 4 bases; nucleotides outside the gene matches: 4. The CDR3 is 13 residues long.

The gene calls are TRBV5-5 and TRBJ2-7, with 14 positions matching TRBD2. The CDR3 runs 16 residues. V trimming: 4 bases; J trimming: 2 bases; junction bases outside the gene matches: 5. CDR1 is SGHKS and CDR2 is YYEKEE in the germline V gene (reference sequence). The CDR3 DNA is TGTGCCAGCAGCCTTTCGGGACTAGCGGGGGCCTACGAGCAGTACTTC. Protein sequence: CASSLSGLAGAYEQYF.

This CDR3 is CASSGQIDTQYF. In DNA, the CDR3 is TGTGCCAGCAGCGGACAGATAGATACGCAGTATTTT. The chain recombines TRBV7-9 with TRBJ2-3, with D perhaps matching TRBD1 (6 bases). The CDR3 sequence is 12 residues long. V was pared by 5 bases and J by 5 bases, with 8 bases between. Germline V gives CDR1 SEHNR, CDR2 FQNEAQ (reference sequence).

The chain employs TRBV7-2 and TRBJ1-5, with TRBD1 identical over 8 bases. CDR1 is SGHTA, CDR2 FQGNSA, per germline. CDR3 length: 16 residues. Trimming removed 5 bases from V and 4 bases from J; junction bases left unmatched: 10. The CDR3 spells CASSVRQGSGNQPQHF. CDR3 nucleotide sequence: TGTGCCAGCAGCGTCCGACAGGGGTCGGGGAATCAGCCCCAGCATTTT.

This chain's CDR3 is CASSQFMTGGLYEQYF. CDR3 nucleotide sequence: TGCGCCAGCAGCCAATTTATGACAGGGGGATTGTACGAGCAGTACTTC. V gene TRBV4-1 combines with J gene TRBJ2-7, with TRBD1 identical over 9 bases. This CDR3 contains 16 residues. The V gene's germline CDR1 is MGHRA and CDR2 YSYEKL. After removal of 2 bases from V and 4 bases from J, the junction contained 9 bases not matched to a gene.

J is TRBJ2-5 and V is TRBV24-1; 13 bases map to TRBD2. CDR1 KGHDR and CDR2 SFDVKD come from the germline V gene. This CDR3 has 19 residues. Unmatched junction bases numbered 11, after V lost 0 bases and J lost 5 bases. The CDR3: CATSDLRTSGRTARETQYF. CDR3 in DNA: TGTGCCACCAGTGATTTGAGGACTAGCGGGAGAACGGCGCGGGAGACCCAGTACTTC.

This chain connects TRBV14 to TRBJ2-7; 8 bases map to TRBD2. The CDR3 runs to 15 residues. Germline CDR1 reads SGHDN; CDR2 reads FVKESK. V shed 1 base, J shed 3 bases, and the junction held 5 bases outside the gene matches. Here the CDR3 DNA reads TGTGCCAGCAGCCAAGGATTTGCGGGGGGCTACGAGCAGTACTTC. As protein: CASSQGFAGGYEQYF.

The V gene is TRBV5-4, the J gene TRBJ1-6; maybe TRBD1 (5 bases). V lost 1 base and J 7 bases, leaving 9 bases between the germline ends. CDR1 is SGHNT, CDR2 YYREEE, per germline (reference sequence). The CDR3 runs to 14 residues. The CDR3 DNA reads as TGTGCCAGCAGCTTGAAGGGGAGGAATTCACCCCTCCACTTT. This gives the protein CASSLKGRNSPLHF. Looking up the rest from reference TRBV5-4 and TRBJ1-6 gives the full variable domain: ETGVTQSPTHLIKTRGQQVTLRCSSQSGHNTVSWYQQALGQGPQFIFQYYREEENGRGNFPPRFSGLQFPNYSSELNVNALELDDSALYLCASSLKGRNSPLHFGNGTRLTVT.

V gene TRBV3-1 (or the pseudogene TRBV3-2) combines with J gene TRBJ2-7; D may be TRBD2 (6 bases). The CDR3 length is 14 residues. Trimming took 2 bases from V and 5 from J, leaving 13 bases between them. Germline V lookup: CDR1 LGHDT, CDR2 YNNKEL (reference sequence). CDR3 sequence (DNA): TGTGCCAGCAGCCAACCGGGAGATGTGAACGAGCAGTACTTC. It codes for CASSQPGDVNEQYF.

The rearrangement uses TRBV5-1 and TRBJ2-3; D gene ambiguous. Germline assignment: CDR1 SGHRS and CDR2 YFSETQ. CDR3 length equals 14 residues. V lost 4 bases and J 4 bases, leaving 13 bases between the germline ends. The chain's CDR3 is CASSPLGQADTQYF. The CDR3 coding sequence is TGCGCCAGCAGCCCCCTTGGCCAAGCAGATACGCAGTATTTT. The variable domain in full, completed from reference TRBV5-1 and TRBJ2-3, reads KAGVTQTPRYLIKTRGQQVTLSCSPISGHRSVSWYQQTPGQGLQFLFEYFSETQRNKGNFPGRFSGRQFSNSRSEMNVSTLELGDSALYLCASSPLGQADTQYFGPGTRLTVL.

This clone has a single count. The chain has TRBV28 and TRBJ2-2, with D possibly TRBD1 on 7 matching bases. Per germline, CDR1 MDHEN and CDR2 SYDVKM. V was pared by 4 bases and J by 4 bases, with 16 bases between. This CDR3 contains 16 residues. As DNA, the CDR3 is TGTGCCAGCAGTTCCCCAGGGGGGCGCACCACCGGGGAGCTGTTTTTT. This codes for CASSSPGGRTTGELFF.

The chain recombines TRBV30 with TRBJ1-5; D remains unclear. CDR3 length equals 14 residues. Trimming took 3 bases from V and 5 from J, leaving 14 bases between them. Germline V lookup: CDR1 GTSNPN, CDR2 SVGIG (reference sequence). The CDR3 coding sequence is TGTGCCTGGAGCCGGGGATCGAGTTATCAGCCCCAGCATTTT. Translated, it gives CAWSRGSSYQPQHF.

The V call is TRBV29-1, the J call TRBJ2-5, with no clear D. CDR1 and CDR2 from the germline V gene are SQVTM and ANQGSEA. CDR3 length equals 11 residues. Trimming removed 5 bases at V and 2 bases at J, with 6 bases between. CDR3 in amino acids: CSVSRQETQYF. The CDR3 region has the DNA TGCAGCGTTTCTCGGCAAGAGACCCAGTACTTC.